A single TCR beta chain is shown here with its context. Profiled with immunoSEQ multiplex PCR; TCRdb holds only in-frame clones, not every one. The sample holds some 150,000 clones, 78% seen once. After removal of 3 bases from V and 4 bases from J, the junction contained 15 bases not matched to a gene. There are 18 residues in the CDR3. Germline loops: CDR1 KGHDR, CDR2 SFDVKD. These data are taken from a study of blood T cell repertoires in COVID-19. The receptor was isolated from a woman aged 80 or older with acute or convalescent COVID-19. The chain links TRBV24-1 to TRBJ1-1; 8 bases agree with TRBD1. The sequenced sample was peripheral blood. For the CDR3, the DNA is TGTGCCACCAGTGATCTCTACGGACAGGGACGGTTGAGCACTGAAGCTTTCTTT. As protein: CATSDLYGQGRLSTEAFF.